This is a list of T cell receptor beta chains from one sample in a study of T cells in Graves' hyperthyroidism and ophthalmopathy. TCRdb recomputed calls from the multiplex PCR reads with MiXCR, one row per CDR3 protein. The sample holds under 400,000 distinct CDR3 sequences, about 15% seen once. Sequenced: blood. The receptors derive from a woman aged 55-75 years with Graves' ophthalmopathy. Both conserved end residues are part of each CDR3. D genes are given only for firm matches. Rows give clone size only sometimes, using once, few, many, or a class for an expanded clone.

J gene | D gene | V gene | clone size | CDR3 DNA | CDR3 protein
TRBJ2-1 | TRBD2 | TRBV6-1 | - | TGTGCCAGCAGGTTTCTAGCGGGAGGGTTCAATGAGCAGTTCTTC | CASRFLAGGFNEQFF
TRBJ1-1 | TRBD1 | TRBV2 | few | TGTGCCAGCAGCGACTTGGGACAGGGCGGCTTCTTT | CASSDLGQGGFF
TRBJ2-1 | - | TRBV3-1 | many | TGTGCCAGCAGCCAAGGCCCGGGACTCCTGGTTGAGCAGTTCTTC | CASSQGPGLLVEQFF
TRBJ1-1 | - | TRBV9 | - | TGTGCCAGCAGCGACGGACTGACTGAAGCTTTCTTT | CASSDGLTEAFF
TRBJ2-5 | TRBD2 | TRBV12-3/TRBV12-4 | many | TGTGCCAGCAGTCCACCGGGACTAGCGATAGAGACCCAGTACTTC | CASSPPGLAIETQYF
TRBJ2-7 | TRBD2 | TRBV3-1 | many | TGTGCCAGCAGCCAAGAAATCGGGCGGGGGGAGCAGTACTTC | CASSQEIGRGEQYF
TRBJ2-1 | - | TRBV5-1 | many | TGCGCCAGCAGCTTCATCCACGACAGGTACTACAATGAGCAGTTCTTC | CASSFIHDRYYNEQFF
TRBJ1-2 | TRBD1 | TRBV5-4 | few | TGTGCCAGCAGCTTGGACAGGACAGGGTTTAAGGGGGGTGGCTACACCTTC | CASSLDRTGFKGGGYTF
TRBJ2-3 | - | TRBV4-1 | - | TGCGCCAGCATTGGGGGGCCCGGGGCAGATACGCAGTATTTT | CASIGGPGADTQYF
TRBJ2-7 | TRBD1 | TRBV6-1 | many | TGTGCCAGCAGTTATGACAGGGGACCTACCAAGGCGTCCTACGAGCAGTACTTC | CASSYDRGPTKASYEQYF
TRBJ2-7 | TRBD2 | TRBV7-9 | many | TGTGCCAGCAGCTTCCTAGCGGGAGGTTCCTACGAGCAGTACTTC | CASSFLAGGSYEQYF
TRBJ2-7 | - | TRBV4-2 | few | TGTGCCAGCAGCCAATCGGACCAAACGGGGGAGCAGTACTTC | CASSQSDQTGEQYF
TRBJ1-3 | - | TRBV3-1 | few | TGTGCCAGCAGCCCGGGGGTCTCTGGAAACACCATATATTTT | CASSPGVSGNTIYF
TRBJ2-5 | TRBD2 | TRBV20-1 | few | TGCAGTGCTAGTTATCAACCGGGGGGGACTAGCGGAATAACCCAGTACTTC | CSASYQPGGTSGITQYF
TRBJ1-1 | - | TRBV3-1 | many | TGTGCCAGCAGCCTGGAGGGTCGGAACACTGAAGCTTTCTTT | CASSLEGRNTEAFF
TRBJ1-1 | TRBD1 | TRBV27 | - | TGTGCCAGCAGAACAACAGGGGGCATCACTGAAGCTTTCTTT | CASRTTGGITEAFF
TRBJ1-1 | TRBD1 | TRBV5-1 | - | TGCGCCAGCAGCTTGGGAGACAGGGGGGGAGCTTTCTTT | CASSLGDRGGAFF
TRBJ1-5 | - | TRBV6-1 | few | TGTGCCAGCAGTGAAGGCCCATCGAACCTCAATCAGCCCCAGCATTTT | CASSEGPSNLNQPQHF
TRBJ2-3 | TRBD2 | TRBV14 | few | TGTGCCAGCAGCCGCACGGGGGGAGGCCCCGAGTATTTT | CASSRTGGGPEYF
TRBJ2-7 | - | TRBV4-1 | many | TGCGCCAGCAGCCGAGAACCGGACGGGTACGAGCAGTACTTC | CASSREPDGYEQYF
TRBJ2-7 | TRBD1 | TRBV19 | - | TGTGCCAGTAGTATTACAGGGGGCGGTTTCAGGAACGAGCAGTACTTC | CASSITGGGFRNEQYF
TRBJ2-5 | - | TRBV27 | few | TGTGCCAGCAGCCGCAGGGGGGGGGAGACCCAGTACTTC | CASSRRGGETQYF
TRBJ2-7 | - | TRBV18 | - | TGTGCCAGCTCACCGAAGGGTCTCGGGCAGTACTTC | CASSPKGLGQYF
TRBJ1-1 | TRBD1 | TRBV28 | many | TGTGCCAGCAGTTTTTGGCGGGGAGGGGGCACAACTGAAGCTTTCTTT | CASSFWRGGGTTEAFF
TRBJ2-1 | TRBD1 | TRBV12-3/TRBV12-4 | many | TGTGCCAGCAGAAGGGACAGCTACAATGAGCAGTTCTTC | CASRRDSYNEQFF
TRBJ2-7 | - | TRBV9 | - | TGTGCCAGCAGCGTAGAGGACAGCTCCTACGAGCAGTACTTC | CASSVEDSSYEQYF
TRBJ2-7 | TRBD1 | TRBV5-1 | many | TGCGCCAGCAGCTGGAGGGGGGACAGGGTCCACGAGCAGTACTTC | CASSWRGDRVHEQYF
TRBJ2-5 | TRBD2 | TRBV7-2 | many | TGTGCCAGCAGCTTATTCGGGTGGGCGGGAGTTTCAGAGACCCAGTACTTC | CASSLFGWAGVSETQYF
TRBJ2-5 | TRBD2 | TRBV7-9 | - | TGTGCCAGCAGCTCAGGGACTAGCGGGGGGTACCAAGAGACCCAGTACTTC | CASSSGTSGGYQETQYF
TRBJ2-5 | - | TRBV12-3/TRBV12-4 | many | TGTGCCAGCAGTTATTTCCGGGGCCAACAAGAGACCCAGTACTTC | CASSYFRGQQETQYF
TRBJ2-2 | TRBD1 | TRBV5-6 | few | TGTGCCAGCAGCTCCGGGACAGGGGATTTTACCGGGGAGCTGTTTTTT | CASSSGTGDFTGELFF
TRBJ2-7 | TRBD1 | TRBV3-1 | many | TGTGCCAGCAGCCAAGGGACAGGGGTCGACGAGCAGTACTTC | CASSQGTGVDEQYF
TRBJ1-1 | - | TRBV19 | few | TGTGCCAGTAGGAACAGGGCGAACACTGAAGCTTTCTTT | CASRNRANTEAFF
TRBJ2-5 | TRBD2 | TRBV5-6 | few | TGTGCCAGCAGCCCCCGACTAGCGGGACTTGAGACCCAGTACTTC | CASSPRLAGLETQYF
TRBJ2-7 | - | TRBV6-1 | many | TGTGCCAGCAGTGCAACGGGACACTCCTACGAGCAGTACTTC | CASSATGHSYEQYF
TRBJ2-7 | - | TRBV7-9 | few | TGTGCCAGCAGCTGGCCCTTTACAGACCCCTACGAGCAGTACTTC | CASSWPFTDPYEQYF
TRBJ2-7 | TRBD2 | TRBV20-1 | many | TGCAGTGCTAGAAGTCCTAGCGGGAGGGGCGTTGGCTACGAGCAGTACTTC | CSARSPSGRGVGYEQYF
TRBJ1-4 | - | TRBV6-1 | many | TGTGCCAGCAGTGAGTCTTACCTGGCGGGGGGCACAAGTAATGAAAAACTGTTTTTT | CASSESYLAGGTSNEKLFF
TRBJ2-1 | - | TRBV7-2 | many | TGTGCCAGCACCATAGACAGTTACAATGAGCAGTTCTTC | CASTIDSYNEQFF
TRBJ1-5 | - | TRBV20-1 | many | TGCAGTGCTAGAGATGGGGTGGTGGAGCCCCAGCATTTT | CSARDGVVEPQHF
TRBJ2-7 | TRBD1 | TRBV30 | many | TGTGCCTGGAGTTTAGACAGGGGACAGTCCGAGCAGTACTTC | CAWSLDRGQSEQYF
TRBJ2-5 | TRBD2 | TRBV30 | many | TGTGCCTGCCCCGGGAGGGGGAAAGAGACCCAGTACTTC | CACPGRGKETQYF
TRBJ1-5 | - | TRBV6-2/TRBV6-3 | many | TGTGCCAGCGCCACAGGGACCTTAAGCAATCAGCCCCAGCATTTT | CASATGTLSNQPQHF
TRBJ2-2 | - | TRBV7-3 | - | TGTGCCAGCAGCCCACAGGGACAAGTTAACACCGGGGAGCTGTTTTTT | CASSPQGQVNTGELFF
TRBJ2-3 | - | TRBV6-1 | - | TGTGCCAGCAGTCCGCCTAGTGATACGCAGTATTTT | CASSPPSDTQYF
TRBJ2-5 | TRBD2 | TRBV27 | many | TGTGCCAGCAGTTTAGGGCTAGCGGAAGAGACCCAGTACTTC | CASSLGLAEETQYF
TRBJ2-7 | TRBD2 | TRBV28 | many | TGTGCCAGCAGTAGGGCGGGACTAGTGGGAGCCGAGCAGTACTTC | CASSRAGLVGAEQYF
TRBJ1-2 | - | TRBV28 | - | TGTGCCAGCAGTTTAGGCCCTGGCTACGCCTTC | CASSLGPGYAF
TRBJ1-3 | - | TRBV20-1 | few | TGCAGTGCTAGAGTCATGGGGACCTCTGGAAACACCATATATTTT | CSARVMGTSGNTIYF
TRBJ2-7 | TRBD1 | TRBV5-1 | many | TGCGCCAGCAGCTCGGGACAGGTCTACGAGCAGTACTTC | CASSSGQVYEQYF
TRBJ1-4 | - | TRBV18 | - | TGTGCCAGCTCACCGCGAAGGGGTCAGGGAGATGAAAAACTGTTTTTT | CASSPRRGQGDEKLFF
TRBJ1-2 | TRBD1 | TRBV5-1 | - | TGCGCCAGCAGCTACGGACAGGGGCGTAACTATGGCTACACCTTC | CASSYGQGRNYGYTF
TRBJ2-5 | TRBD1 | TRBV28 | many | TGTGCCAGCAGTCATACAGGGGGGCGGGAGACCCAGTACTTC | CASSHTGGRETQYF
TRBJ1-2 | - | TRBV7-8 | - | TGTGCCAGCAGCCCGCGGGCACGGCCCGAGGGCTACACCTTC | CASSPRARPEGYTF
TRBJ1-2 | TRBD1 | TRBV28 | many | TGTGCCAGCAGCATACAGGGGGTCGGTGGCTACACCTTC | CASSIQGVGGYTF
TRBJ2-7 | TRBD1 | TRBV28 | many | TGTGCCAGCCGACAGGGGGCGGGCGAGCAGTACTTC | CASRQGAGEQYF
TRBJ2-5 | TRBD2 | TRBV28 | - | TGTGCCAGCAGGGACGACGGACTAGCGGAAGAGACCCAGTACTTC | CASRDDGLAEETQYF